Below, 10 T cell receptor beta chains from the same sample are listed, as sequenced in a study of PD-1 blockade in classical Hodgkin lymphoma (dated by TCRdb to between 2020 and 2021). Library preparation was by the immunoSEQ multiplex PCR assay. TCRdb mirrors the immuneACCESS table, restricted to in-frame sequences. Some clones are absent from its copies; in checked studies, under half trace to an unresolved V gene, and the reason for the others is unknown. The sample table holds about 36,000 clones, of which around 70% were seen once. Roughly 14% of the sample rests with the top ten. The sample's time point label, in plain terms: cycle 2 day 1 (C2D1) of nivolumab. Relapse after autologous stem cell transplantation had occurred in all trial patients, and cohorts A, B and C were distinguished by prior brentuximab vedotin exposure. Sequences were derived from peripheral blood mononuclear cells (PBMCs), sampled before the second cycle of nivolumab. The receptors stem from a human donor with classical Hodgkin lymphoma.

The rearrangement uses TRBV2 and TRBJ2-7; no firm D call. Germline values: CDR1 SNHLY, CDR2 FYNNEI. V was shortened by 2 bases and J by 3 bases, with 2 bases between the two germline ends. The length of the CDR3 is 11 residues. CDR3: CASSEFYEQYF. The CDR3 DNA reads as TGTGCCAGCAGTGAATTCTACGAGCAGTACTTC.

The CDR3 loop reads CASSLGTGLGGNSPLHF. The CDR3 bases are TGTGCCAGCAGCCTAGGGACAGGTCTAGGGGGTAATTCACCCCTCCACTTT. This rearrangement joins TRBV7-9 to TRBJ1-6; 8 positions match TRBD1. The CDR3 totals 17 residues. V lost 5 bases to trimming and J lost 6 bases; unmatched junction nucleotides: 12. Germline CDR1 SEHNR, CDR2 FQNEAQ (reference sequence).

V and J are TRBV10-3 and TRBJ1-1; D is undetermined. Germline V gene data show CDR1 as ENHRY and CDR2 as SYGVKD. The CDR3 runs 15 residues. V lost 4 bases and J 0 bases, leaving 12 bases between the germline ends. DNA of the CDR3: TGTGCCATCAGTGTTTCCAGAGGGATGAACACTGAAGCTTTCTTT. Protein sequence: CAISVSRGMNTEAFF.

Written as DNA, the CDR3 is TGTGCCAGCAGCTTTTCCGGGACAGGGGTATACGAGCAGTACTTC. It codes for CASSFSGTGVYEQYF. The genes are TRBV11-1 and TRBJ2-7, with TRBD1 matching 10 bases. CDR3 length: 15 residues. Trimming at V came to 3 bases and at J to 4 bases, leaving 6 bases not matched to a gene. From germline, CDR1 is SGHAT and CDR2 FQDESV (reference sequence).

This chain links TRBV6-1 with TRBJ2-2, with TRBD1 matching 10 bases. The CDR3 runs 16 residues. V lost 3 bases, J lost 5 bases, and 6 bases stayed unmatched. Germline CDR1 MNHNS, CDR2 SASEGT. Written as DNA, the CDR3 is TGTGCCAGCAGTGACGGGACAGGGGTGTTTACCGGGGAGCTGTTTTTT. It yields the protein CASSDGTGVFTGELFF.

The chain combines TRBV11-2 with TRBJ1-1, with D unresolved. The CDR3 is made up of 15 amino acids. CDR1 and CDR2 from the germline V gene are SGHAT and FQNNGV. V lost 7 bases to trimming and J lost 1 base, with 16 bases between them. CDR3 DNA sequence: TGTGCCAGCACCCACTCCGGGCGCGGGAACACTGAAGCTTTCTTT. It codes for CASTHSGRGNTEAFF.

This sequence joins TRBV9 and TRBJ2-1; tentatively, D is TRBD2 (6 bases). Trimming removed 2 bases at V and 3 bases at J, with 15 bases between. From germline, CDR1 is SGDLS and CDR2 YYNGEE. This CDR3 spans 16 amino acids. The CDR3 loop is CASSVGAGLGYNEQFF. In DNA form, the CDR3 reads TGTGCCAGCAGCGTGGGAGCGGGCCTTGGCTACAATGAGCAGTTCTTC.

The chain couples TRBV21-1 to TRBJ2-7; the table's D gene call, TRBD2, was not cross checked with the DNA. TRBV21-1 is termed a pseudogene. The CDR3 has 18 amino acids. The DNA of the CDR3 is TGTGCCAGCAGCAGCCGGTCCCTGGCGGCTAGCGGGTGTTCCGAGCAGTACTTC. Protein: CASSSRSLAASGCSEQYF.

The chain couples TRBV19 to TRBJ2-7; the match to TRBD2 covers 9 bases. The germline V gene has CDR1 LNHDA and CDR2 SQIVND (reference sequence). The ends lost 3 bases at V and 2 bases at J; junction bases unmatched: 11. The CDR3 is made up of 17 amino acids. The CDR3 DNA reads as TGTGCCAGTAGTATCGCCCGGACGACTAGCGGAACCTACGAGCAGTACTTC. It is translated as CASSIARTTSGTYEQYF.

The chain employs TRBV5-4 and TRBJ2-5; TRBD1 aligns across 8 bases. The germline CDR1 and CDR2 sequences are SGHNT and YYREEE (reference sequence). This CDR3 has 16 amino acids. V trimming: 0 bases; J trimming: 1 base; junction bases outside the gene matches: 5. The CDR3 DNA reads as TGTGCCAGCAGCTTGGGAGCAGGGGGCCCCCAAGAGACCCAGTACTTC. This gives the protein CASSLGAGGPQETQYF.